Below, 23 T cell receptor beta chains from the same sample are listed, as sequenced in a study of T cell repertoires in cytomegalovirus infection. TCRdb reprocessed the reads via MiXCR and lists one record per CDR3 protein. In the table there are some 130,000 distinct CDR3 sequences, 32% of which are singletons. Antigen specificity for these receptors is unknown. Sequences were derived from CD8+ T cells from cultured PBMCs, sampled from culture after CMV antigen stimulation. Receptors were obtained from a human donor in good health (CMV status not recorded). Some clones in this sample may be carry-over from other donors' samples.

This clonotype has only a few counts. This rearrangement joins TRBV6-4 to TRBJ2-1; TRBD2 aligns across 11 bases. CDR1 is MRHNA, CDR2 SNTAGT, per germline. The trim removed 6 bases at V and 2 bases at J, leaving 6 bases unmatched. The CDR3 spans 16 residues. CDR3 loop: CASSVSGGGTYNEQFF. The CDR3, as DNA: TGTGCCAGCAGCGTTAGCGGGGGGGGTACCTACAATGAGCAGTTCTTC.

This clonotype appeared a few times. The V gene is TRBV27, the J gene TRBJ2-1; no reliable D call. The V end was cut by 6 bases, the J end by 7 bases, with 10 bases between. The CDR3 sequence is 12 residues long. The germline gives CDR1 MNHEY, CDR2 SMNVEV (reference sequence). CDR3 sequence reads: CASSHLSNEQFF. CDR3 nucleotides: TGTGCCAGCAGCCACCTTTCGAATGAGCAGTTCTTC.

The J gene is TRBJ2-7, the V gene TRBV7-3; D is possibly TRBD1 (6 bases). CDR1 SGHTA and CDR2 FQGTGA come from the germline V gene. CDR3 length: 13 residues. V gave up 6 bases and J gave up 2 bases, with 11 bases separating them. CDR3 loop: CASRKDRAYEQYF. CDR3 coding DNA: TGTGCCAGCAGGAAGGACAGAGCCTACGAGCAGTACTTC.

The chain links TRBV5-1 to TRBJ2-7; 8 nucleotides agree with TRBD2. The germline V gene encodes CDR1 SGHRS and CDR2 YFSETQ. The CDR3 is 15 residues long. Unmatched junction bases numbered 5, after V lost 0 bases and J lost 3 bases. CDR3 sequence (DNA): TGCGCCAGCAGCTTGGTGGGACTAGAGCTCTACGAGCAGTACTTC. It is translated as CASSLVGLELYEQYF.

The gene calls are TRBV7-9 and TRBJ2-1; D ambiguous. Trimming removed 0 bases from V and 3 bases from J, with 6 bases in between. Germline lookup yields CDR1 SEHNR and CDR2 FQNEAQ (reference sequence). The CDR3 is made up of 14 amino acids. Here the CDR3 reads CASSLASNYNEQFF. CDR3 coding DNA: TGTGCCAGCAGCTTAGCTAGCAACTACAATGAGCAGTTCTTC.

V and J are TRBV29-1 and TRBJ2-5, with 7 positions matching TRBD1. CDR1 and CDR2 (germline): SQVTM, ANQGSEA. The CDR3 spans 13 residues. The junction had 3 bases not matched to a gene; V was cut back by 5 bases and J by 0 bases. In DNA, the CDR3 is TGCAGCGTTTCGGGACAGAACCAAGAGACCCAGTACTTC. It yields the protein CSVSGQNQETQYF.

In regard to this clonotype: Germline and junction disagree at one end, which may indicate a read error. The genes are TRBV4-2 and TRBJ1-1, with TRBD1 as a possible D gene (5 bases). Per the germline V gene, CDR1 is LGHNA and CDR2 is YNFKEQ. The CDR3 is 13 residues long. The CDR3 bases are TGTGCCAGCAACCAAGGAGGGGAAAGGGAAGCTTTCTTT. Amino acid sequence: CASNQGGEREAFF.

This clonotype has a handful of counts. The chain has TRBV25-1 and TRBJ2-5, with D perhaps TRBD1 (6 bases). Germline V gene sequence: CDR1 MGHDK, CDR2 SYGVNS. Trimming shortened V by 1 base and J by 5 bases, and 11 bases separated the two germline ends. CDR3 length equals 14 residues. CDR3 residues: CASSEFGGRETQYF. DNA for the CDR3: TGTGCCAGCAGTGAATTTGGGGGCCGGGAGACCCAGTACTTC.

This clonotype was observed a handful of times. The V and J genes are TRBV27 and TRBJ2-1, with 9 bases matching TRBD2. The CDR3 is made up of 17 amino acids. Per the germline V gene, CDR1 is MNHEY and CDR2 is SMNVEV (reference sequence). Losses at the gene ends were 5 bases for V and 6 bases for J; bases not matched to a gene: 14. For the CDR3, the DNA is TGTGCCAGCAGTCCAACCCCCGGGACTAGCCGTACCAATGAGCAGTTCTTC. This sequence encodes CASSPTPGTSRTNEQFF.

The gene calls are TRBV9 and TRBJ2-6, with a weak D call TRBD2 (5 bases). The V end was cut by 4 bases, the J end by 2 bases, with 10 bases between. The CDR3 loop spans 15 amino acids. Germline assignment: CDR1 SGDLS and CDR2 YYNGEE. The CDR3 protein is CASSLEGAGANVLTF. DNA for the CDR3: TGTGCCAGCAGCTTAGAGGGAGCTGGGGCCAACGTCCTGACTTTC. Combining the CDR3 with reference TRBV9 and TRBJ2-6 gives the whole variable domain DSGVTQTPKHLITATGQRVTLRCSPRSGDLSVYWYQQSLDQGLQFLIQYYNGEERAKGNILERFSAQQFPDLHSELNLSSLELGDSALYFCASSLEGAGANVLTFGAGSRLTVL.

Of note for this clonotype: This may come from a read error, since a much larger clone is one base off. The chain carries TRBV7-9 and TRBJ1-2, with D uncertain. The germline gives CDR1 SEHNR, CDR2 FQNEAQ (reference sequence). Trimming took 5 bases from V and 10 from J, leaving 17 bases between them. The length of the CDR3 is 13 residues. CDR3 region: CASSDPSDTVYTF. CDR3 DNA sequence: TGTGCCAGCAGCGACCCCTCTGATACTGTCTACACCTTC.

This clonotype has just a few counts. In DNA form, the CDR3 reads TGTGCCAGCAGCTTGGACCGTGGGGGGGGTGGTGAGCAGTTCTTC. Residues: CASSLDRGGGGEQFF. The chain has TRBV7-3 and TRBJ2-1; the match to TRBD2 covers 7 bases. V shed 3 bases and J 9 bases; nucleotides not matched to a gene: 11. CDR3 length: 15 residues. The V gene's germline CDR1 is SGHTA and CDR2 FQGTGA. The variable domain in full, completed from reference TRBV7-3 and TRBJ2-1, reads GAGVSQTPSNKVTEKGKYVELRCDPISGHTALYWYRQSLGQGPEFLIYFQGTGAADDSGLPNDRFFAVRPEGSVSTLKIQRTERGDSAVYLCASSLDRGGGGEQFFGPGTRLTVL.

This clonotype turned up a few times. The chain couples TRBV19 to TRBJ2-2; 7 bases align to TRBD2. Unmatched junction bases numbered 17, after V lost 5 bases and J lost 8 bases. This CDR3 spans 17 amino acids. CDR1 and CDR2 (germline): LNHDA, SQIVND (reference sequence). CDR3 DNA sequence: TGTGCCAGTAGTCCCCTTCTGGGGGGGAAAGTGATGGGGGAGCTGTTTTTT. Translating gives CASSPLLGGKVMGELFF.

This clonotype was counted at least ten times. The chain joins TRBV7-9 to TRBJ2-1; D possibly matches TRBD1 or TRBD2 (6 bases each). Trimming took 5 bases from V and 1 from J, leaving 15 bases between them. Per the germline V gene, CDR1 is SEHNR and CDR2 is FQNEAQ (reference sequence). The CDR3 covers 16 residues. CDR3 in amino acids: CASSTYGGESYNEQFF. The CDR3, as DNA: TGTGCCAGCAGCACGTACGGGGGCGAATCCTACAATGAGCAGTTCTTC.

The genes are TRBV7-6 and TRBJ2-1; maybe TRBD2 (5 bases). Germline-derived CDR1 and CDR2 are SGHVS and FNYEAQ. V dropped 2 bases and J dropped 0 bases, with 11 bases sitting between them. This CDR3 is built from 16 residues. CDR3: CASSLSPSGSYNEQFF. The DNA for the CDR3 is TGTGCCAGCAGCTTAAGTCCCAGCGGCTCCTACAATGAGCAGTTCTTC.

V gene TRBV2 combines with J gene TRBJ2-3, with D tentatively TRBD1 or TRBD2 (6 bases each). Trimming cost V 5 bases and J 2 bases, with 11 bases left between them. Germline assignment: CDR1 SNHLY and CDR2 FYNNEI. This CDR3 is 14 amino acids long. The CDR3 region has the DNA TGTGCCAGCAGTACCCGGGGGCCCACAGATACGCAGTATTTT. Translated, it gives CASSTRGPTDTQYF.

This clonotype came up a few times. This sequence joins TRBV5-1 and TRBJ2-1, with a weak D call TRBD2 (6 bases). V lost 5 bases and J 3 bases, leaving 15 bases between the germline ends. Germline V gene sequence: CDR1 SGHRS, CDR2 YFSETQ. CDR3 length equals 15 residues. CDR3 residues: CASSQSGTDYNEQFF. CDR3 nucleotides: TGCGCCAGCAGTCAATCCGGGACTGACTACAATGAGCAGTTCTTC.

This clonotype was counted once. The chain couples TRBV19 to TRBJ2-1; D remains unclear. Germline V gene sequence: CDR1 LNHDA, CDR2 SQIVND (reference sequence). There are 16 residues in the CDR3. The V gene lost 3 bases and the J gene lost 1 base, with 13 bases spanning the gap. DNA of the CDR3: TGTGCCAGTAGTATCCCGACTGCGTTTTCCTACAATGAGCAGTTCTTC. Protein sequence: CASSIPTAFSYNEQFF.

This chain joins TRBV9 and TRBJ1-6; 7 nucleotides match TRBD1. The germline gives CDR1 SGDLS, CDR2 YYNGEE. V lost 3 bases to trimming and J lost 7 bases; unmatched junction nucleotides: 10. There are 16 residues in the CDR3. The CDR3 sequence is CASSGTGATWNSPLHF. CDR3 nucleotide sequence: TGTGCCAGCAGCGGGACAGGTGCTACCTGGAATTCACCCCTCCACTTT.

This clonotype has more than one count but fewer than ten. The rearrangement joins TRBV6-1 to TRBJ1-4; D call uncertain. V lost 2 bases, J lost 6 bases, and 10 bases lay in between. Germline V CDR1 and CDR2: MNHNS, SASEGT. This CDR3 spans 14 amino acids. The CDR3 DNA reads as TGTGCCAGCAGTGAATTCGTCGTGGATGAAAAACTGTTTTTT. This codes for CASSEFVVDEKLFF.

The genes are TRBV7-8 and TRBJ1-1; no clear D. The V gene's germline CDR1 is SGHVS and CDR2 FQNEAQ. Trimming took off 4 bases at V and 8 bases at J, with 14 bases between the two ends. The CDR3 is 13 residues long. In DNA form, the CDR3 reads TGTGCCAGCAGCTACTTACTTACCACAGAAGCTTTCTTT. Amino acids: CASSYLLTTEAFF.

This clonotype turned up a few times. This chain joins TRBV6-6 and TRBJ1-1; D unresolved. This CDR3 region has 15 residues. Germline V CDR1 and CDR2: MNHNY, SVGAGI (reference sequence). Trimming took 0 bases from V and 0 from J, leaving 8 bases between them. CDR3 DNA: TGTGCCAGCAGTTACTCGGGGATCATGAACACTGAAGCTTTCTTT. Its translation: CASSYSGIMNTEAFF.

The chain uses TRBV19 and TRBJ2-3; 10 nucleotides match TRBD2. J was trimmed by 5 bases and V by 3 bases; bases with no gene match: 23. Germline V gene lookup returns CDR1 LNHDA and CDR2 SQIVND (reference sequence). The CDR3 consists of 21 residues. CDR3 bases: TGTGCCAGTAGTATCGGCCGTTTTAAAAAAATAGCGGGGGGAGATGAAGATACGCAGTATTTT. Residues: CASSIGRFKKIAGGDEDTQYF.